The entry that follows covers one T cell receptor beta chain sequence. What this receptor recognizes is not known. For sequencing, an Illumina HiSeq 2000 was employed. TCR beta cDNA libraries were prepared using 5'RACE template switching, which introduced a universal primer site and unique molecular identifiers. Synthesis of cDNA was primed from the TCR beta constant segment and was followed by two consecutive PCR amplification steps. Turning to the authors' computational methods: MIGEC was used to demultiplex reads and group the reads by UMI, and MiTCR was used to assemble and quantify clonotypes. To remove erroneous sequences, TCR cDNA sequences were retained only when supported by two or more reads. The tcR package was used for downstream repertoire analysis, and clonotypes were matched between fractions using CDR3 nucleotide sequence together with V segment. Antigen specificity was annotated against VDJdb with VDJmatch, allowing one amino acid substitution in CDR3. The reads went through TCRdb reprocessing, and each CDR3 protein sequence gets one entry with no DNA. The V and J calls and clone size are TCRdb's, not the authors'. The sample table holds a few hundred thousand distinct CDR3 sequences. The ten biggest clones cover approximately 0.39% of the sample.

The germline V gene yields MNHNS for CDR1 and SASEGT for CDR2. Spanning cysteine to phenylalanine, the CDR3 consists of 15 amino acids. No DNA accompanies this entry. HCMV-specific IgG was detected in serum with a commercial ELISA kit to determine HCMV serostatus. Peripheral blood mononuclear cells were isolated from blood by Ficoll density gradient centrifugation. The data stem from a study of T cells expressing NK-cell markers (TCRdb year 2020). For context, the study as a whole: Three sorted T-cell subsets (CD3+CD56+NKG2C+, CD3+CD56+NKG2C- and CD3+CD56-NKG2C+) from fewer than 10 donors had their TCR beta-chain repertoires profiled. Among the eight sequenced donors, seven were HCMV-seropositive and one was HCMV-seronegative. The libraries were sequenced on Illumina HiSeq 2000/2500, MiSeq or NextSeq, producing 2 x 150 bp reads. All eight donors whose samples were sequenced were randomly selected healthy volunteers, three of them men and five women. What the authors observed across the whole study: In several donors, the dominant CD3+CD56+NKG2C+ clonotypes were among the top 10 CD8+ clonotypes and accounted for 1.0-7.0% of CD8+ T cells. Those dominant clonotypes were again the most abundant among CD3+CD56-NKG2C+ cells in a handful of donors, at about 25-60.1%. Whether the expanded NKG2C-expressing T cell clones were specific for HCMV antigens was left unclear.

The V and J segments used are TRBV6-1 and TRBJ2-1; no DNA is available, so the TRBD1 call from TCRdb remains unchecked. The sequencing input was blood T cells: a sorted CD56 or NKG2C T cell subset, CD4+ or CD8+ T cells, or bulk PBMC T cells (not recorded which). This receptor was identified in a man aged 18 to 30 in good health. Donor details come from another sample of the same person, matched by shared clones. The CDR3 is CASSRQGRDYNEQFF.